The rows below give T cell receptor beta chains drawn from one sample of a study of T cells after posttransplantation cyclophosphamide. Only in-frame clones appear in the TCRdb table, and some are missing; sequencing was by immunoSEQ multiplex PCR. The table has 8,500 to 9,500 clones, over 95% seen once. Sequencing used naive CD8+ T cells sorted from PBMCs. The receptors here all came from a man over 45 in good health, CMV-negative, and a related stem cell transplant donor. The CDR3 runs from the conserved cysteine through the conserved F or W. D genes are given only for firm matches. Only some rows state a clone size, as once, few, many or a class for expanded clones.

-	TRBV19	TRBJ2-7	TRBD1	CASSPRQGVYEQYF	TGTGCCAGTAGTCCCAGACAGGGGGTTTACGAGCAGTACTTC
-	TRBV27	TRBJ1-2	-	CASRHINYGYTF	TGTGCCAGCAGGCACATTAACTATGGCTACACCTTC
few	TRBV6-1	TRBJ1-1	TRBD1	CASSEINRGREAFF	TGTGCCAGCAGTGAAATCAACAGGGGACGGGAAGCTTTCTTT
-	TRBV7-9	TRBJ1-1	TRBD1	CASSSEHRGLSTEAFF	TGTGCCAGCAGCTCCGAACACAGGGGGCTGAGCACTGAAGCTTTCTTT
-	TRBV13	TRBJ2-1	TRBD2	CASSFTSDSYNEQFF	TGTGCCAGCAGCTTTACTAGCGACTCCTACAATGAGCAGTTCTTC
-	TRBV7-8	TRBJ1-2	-	CASSPHRVGDGYTF	TGTGCCAGCAGCCCTCACAGGGTTGGGGATGGCTACACCTTC
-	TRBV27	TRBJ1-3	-	CASSLNAGLVGNTIYF	TGTGCCAGCAGTTTAAATGCCGGGTTGGTTGGAAACACCATATATTTT
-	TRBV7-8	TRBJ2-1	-	CASAEAGSLDEQFF	TGTGCCAGCGCCGAGGCCGGATCCTTAGATGAGCAGTTCTTC
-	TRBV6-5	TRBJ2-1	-	CASSYSFGGNEQFF	TGTGCCAGCAGTTACTCGTTCGGGGGCAATGAGCAGTTCTTC
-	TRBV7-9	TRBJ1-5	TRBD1	CASSSGQGEANQPQHF	TGTGCCAGCAGCTCCGGACAGGGCGAAGCGAATCAGCCCCAGCATTTT
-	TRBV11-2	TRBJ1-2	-	CASSLRQKNVDYGYTF	TGTGCCAGCAGCCTTCGACAGAAAAATGTAGACTATGGCTACACCTTC
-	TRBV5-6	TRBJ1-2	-	CASSRWSAQSYGYTF	TGTGCCAGCAGTCGATGGAGTGCGCAGAGCTATGGCTACACCTTC
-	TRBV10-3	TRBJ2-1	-	CAISESQDYSSYNEQFF	TGTGCCATCAGTGAGTCCCAGGACTATAGCTCCTACAATGAGCAGTTCTTC
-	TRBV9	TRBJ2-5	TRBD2	CASSVGVSLAGGGETQYF	TGTGCCAGCAGCGTAGGCGTGAGTCTAGCGGGGGGTGGAGAGACCCAGTACTTC
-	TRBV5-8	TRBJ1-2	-	CASSLARPRNNYGYTF	TGTGCCAGCAGCTTGGCCAGGCCCAGGAATAACTATGGCTACACCTTC
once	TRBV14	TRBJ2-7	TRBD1	CASSKDRGAYEQYF	TGTGCCAGCAGCAAGGACAGGGGAGCCTACGAGCAGTACTTC
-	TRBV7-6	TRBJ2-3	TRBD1	CASSSGGRFTDTQYF	TGTGCCAGCAGCTCAGGGGGCCGCTTCACAGATACGCAGTATTTT
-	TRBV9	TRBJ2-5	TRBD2	CASSETGTSGGTQYF	TGTGCCAGCAGCGAGACCGGGACTAGCGGGGGGACCCAGTACTTC
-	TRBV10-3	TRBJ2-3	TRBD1	CAISESTQGTGETDTQYF	TGTGCCATCAGTGAGTCGACTCAGGGGACAGGGGAGACAGATACGCAGTATTTT
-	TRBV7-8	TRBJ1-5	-	CASSFSGDTDGNQPQHF	TGTGCCAGCAGCTTCTCAGGGGATACGGATGGCAATCAGCCCCAGCATTTT
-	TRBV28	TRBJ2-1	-	CASGLSAEQFF	TGTGCCAGCGGACTTAGTGCTGAGCAGTTCTTC
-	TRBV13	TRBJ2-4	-	CASSPLTGLAKNIQYF	TGTGCCAGCAGCCCACTAACAGGGCTAGCCAAAAACATTCAGTACTTC
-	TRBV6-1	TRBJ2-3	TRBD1	CASSEAQGVVADTQYF	TGTGCCAGCAGTGAAGCGCAGGGGGTCGTTGCAGATACGCAGTATTTT
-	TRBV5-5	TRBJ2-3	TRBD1	CASSLTNRGPTDTQYF	TGTGCCAGCAGCTTGACCAACAGGGGCCCCACAGATACGCAGTATTTT
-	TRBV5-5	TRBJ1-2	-	CASSLEDRPFYGYTF	TGTGCCAGCAGCTTGGAGGACAGACCCTTCTATGGCTACACCTTC
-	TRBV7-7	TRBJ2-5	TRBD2	CASSSERGPQETQYF	TGTGCCAGCAGCTCAGAGCGGGGGCCCCAAGAGACCCAGTACTTC
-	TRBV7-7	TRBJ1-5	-	CASSLARHSNQPQHF	TGTGCTAGCAGCTTAGCCAGACATAGCAATCAGCCCCAGCATTTT
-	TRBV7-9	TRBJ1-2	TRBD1	CASSSGQGYNYGYTF	TGTGCCAGCAGCTCAGGACAGGGTTATAACTATGGCTACACCTTC
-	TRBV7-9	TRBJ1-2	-	CASSPGGIYGYTF	TGTGCCAGCAGCCCGGGGGGGATCTATGGCTACACCTTC
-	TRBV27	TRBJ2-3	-	CASSNGVAFTDTQYF	TGTGCCAGCTCCAACGGGGTCGCTTTCACAGATACGCAGTATTTT
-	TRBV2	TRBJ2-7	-	CASSEGSYEQYF	TGTGCCAGCAGTGAAGGTAGCTACGAGCAGTACTTC